The 4 T cell receptor beta chains given below trace back to one sample, sequenced in a study of shared clonotypes between healthy human individuals (dated by TCRdb to 2018 to 2021). Library generation was performed with the immunoSEQ multiplex PCR assay. TCRdb took this table from immuneACCESS and kept in-frame rearrangements with V and J called. Such tables lack part of the clones; where checked against another copy, unresolved V genes explain under half of the gap, and the rest is unexplained. This sample has some 2,100,000 clones in its table, and under 95% of those were observed once. The top ten clonotypes cover roughly 1.8% of the sample. CD8 naive samples consisted of CD45RO-negative cells that were positively selected for CCR7, yielding a CD45RA+CCR7+ population without TemRA cells. The specimen was naive CD8+ T cells from PBMCs. This sample's cell subset or site label indicates: CD45RA+CCR7+. The receptors were sampled from a man aged 18 to 29 in good health. Some clones in this sample may be carry-over from other donors' samples.

This clone has only one observation. J is TRBJ2-1 and V is TRBV11-3; 9 bases are shared with TRBD2. The CDR3 is 18 residues long. Germline-derived CDR1 and CDR2 are SGHNT and YENEEA. V shed 4 bases and J 7 bases; nucleotides not matched to a gene: 17. CDR3 amino acids: CASSSWREGQSSRNEQFF. CDR3 coding DNA: TGTGCCAGCAGCTCATGGCGGGAGGGCCAATCAAGTAGGAATGAGCAGTTCTTC.

This chain joins TRBV15 and TRBJ1-4; no definite D call. V was clipped by 5 bases and J by 6 bases, with 10 bases between them. Looked up from germline, CDR1 is LNHNV and CDR2 is YYDKDF (reference sequence). This CDR3 has 13 amino acids. CDR3 coding DNA: TGTGCCACCAGCCGACCAGAGGATGAAAAACTGTTTTTT. Translation gives CATSRPEDEKLFF.

The chain joins TRBV9 to TRBJ2-3, with 7 bases aligning to TRBD1. Losses at the gene ends were 2 bases for V and 2 bases for J; bases not matched to a gene: 11. CDR1 and CDR2 (germline): SGDLS, YYNGEE. The CDR3 runs 17 residues. The CDR3 sequence is CASSVYGTAGVTDTQYF. The CDR3 coding sequence is TGTGCCAGCAGCGTCTATGGGACAGCAGGGGTCACAGATACGCAGTATTTT.

This chain joins TRBV7-8 and TRBJ2-5; D gene uncertain. There are 14 residues in the CDR3. Per germline, CDR1 SGHVS and CDR2 FQNEAQ. Trimming stripped 2 bases from V and 5 bases from J, with 12 bases between. Here the CDR3 reads CASSLIKSQETQYF. CDR3 in DNA: TGTGCCAGCAGCTTAATAAAGAGTCAGGAGACCCAGTACTTC.